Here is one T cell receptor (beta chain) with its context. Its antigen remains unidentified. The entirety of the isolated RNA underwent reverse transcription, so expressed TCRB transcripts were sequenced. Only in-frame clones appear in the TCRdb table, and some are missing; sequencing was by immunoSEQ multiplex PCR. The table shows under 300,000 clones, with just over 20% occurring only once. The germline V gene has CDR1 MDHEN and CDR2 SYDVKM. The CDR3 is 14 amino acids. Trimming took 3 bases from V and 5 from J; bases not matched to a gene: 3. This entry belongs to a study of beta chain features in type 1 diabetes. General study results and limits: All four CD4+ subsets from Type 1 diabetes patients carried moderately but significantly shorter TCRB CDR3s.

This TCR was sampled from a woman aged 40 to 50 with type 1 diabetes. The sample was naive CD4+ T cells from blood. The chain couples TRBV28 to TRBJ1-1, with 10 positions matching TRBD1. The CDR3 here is CASSFGTGDTEAFF. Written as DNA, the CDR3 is TGTGCCAGCAGTTTCGGGACAGGGGATACTGAAGCTTTCTTT.